This T cell receptor (beta chain) originates from a study of T cell responses to AZD1222 COVID-19 vaccine. Study background: Both about-4-week and about-12-week second-dose recipients were combined.

A note on this clone: Its antigen is unknown.

V lost 2 bases and J lost 0, with 7 bases in between. Germline values: CDR1 MDHEN, CDR2 SYDVKM. This CDR3 comprises 14 residues. Study-wide results and limits: AZD1222 recipients seropositive at baseline numbered only six or seven. The donor group comprised mostly white British people and more females; the analysis possibly underestimated clonal diversity. Distributed over spike, vaccine-associated CD4 TCRs predominated at 160-218 and 743-854.

The data were produced by immunoSEQ multiplex PCR, yet TCRdb's version contains in-frame clones alone and is incomplete. The table has under 200,000 clones, 88% seen once. This clonotype was sampled from an adult in good health. The source was peripheral blood, collected on day 0 of AZD1222 vaccination. The genes are TRBV28 and TRBJ1-2; TRBD1 is a possible D gene (5 bases). The CDR3 bases are TGTGCCAGCAGTTTAGGGGCAACTAACTATGGCTACACCTTC. Translating gives CASSLGATNYGYTF.